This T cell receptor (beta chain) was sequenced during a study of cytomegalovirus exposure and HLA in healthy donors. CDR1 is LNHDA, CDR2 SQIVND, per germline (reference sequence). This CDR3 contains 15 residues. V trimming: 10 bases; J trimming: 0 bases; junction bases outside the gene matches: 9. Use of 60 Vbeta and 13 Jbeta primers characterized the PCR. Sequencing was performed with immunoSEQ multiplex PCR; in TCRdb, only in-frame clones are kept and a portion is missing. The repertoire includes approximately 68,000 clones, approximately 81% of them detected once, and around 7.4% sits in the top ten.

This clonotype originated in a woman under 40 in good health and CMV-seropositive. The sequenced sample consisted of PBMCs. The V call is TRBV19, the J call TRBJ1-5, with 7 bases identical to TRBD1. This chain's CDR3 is CATKTTGVSNQPQHF. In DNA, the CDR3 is TGTGCCACTAAAACTACAGGGGTTAGCAATCAGCCCCAGCATTTT.